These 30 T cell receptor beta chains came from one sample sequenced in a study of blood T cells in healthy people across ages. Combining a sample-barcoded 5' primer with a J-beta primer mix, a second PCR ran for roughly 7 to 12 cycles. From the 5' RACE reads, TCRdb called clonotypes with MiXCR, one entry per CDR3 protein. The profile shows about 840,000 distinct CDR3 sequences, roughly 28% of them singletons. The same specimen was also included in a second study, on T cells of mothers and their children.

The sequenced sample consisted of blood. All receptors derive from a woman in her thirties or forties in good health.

The CDR3 region is CASSLSGEEKLFF. CDR3 DNA: TGTGCCAGCAGCTTATCCGGGGAGGAAAAACTGTTTTTT. V is TRBV5-6 and J is TRBJ1-4; unclear D gene. CDR3 length: 13 amino acids. The ends were cut back, 2 bases at V and 8 bases at J, with 10 bases in the middle. Germline loops: CDR1 SGHDT, CDR2 YYEEEE.

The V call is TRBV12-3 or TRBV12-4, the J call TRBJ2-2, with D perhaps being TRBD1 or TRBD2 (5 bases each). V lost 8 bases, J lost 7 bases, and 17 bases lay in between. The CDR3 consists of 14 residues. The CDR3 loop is CASSQSRAGGELFF. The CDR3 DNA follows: TGTGCCAGCTCCCAGAGCAGGGCGGGCGGGGAGCTGTTTTTT.

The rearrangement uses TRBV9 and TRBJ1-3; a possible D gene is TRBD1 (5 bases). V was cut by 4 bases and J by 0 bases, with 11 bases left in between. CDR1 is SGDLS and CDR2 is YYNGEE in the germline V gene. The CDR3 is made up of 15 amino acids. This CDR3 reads CASSPDSYSGNTIYF. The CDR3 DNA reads TGTGCCAGCAGCCCCGACAGCTACTCTGGAAACACCATATATTTT.

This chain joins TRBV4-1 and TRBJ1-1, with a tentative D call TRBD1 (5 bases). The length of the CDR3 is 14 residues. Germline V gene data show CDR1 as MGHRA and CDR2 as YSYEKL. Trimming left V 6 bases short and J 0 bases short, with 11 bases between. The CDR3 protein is CASSQKGVNTEAFF. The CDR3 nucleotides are TGCGCCAGCAGTCAAAAAGGGGTGAACACTGAAGCTTTCTTT.

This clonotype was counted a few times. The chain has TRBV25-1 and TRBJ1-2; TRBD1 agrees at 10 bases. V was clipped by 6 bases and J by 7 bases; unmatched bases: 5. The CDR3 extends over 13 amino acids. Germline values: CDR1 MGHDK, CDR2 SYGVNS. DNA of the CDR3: TGTGCCAGCAGGGGGACAGGGGCGGGTGGCTACACCTTC. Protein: CASRGTGAGGYTF.

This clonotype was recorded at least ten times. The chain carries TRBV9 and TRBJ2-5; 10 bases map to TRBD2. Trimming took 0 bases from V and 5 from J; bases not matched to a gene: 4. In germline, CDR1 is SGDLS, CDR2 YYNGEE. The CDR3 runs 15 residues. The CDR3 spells CASSVASGGQETQYF. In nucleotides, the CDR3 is TGTGCCAGCAGCGTAGCTAGCGGGGGTCAGGAGACCCAGTACTTC.

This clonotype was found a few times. CDR3 amino acids: CSARDLITQGGGDTEAFF. The CDR3 DNA follows: TGCAGTGCTAGAGATCTAATTACCCAGGGTGGGGGTGACACTGAAGCTTTCTTT. V usage is TRBV20-1 and J usage is TRBJ1-1; a weak D match, TRBD1 (5 bases). V was trimmed by 0 bases and J by 3 bases, leaving 23 bases between them. The CDR3 covers 18 residues. Germline CDR1 DFQATT, CDR2 SNEGSKA (reference sequence).

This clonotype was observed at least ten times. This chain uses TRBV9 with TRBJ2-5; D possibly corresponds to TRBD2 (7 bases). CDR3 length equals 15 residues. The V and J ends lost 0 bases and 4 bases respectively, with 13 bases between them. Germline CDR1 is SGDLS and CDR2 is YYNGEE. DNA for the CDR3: TGTGCCAGCAGCGTAGGGAGGGGGGAGGGAGAGACCCAGTACTTC. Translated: CASSVGRGEGETQYF. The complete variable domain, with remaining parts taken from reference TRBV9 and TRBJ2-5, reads DSGVTQTPKHLITATGQRVTLRCSPRSGDLSVYWYQQSLDQGLQFLIQYYNGEERAKGNILERFSAQQFPDLHSELNLSSLELGDSALYFCASSVGRGEGETQYFGPGTRLLVL.

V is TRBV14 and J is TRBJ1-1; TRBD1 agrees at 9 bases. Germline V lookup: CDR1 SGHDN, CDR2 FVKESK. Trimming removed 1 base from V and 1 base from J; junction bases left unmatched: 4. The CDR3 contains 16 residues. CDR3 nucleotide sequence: TGTGCCAGCAGCCAAGGTCTGGGACAGGGGAACACTGAAGCTTTCTTT. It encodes CASSQGLGQGNTEAFF.

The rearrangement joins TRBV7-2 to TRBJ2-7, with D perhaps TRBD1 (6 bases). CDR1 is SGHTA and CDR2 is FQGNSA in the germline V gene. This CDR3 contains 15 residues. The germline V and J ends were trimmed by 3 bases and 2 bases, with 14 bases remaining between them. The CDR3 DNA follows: TGTGCCAGCAGCTTCGACAAGGGGGTTACCTACGAGCAGTACTTC. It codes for CASSFDKGVTYEQYF. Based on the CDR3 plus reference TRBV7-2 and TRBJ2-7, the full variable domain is GAGVSQSPSNKVTEKGKDVELRCDPISGHTALYWYRQSLGQGLEFLIYFQGNSAPDKSGLPSDRFSAERTGGSVSTLTIQRTQQEDSAVYLCASSFDKGVTYEQYFGPGTRLTVT.

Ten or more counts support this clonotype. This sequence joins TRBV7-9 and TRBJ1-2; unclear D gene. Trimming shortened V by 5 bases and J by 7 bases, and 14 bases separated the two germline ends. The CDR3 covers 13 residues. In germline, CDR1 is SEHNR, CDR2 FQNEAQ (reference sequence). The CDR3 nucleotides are TGTGCCAGCAGCGCCGGACGGGGTAGTGGCTACACCTTC. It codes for CASSAGRGSGYTF.

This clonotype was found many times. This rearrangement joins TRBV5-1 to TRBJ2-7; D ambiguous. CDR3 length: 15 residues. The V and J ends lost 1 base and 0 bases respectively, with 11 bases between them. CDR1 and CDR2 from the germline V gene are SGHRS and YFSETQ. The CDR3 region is CASSLWTASSYEQYF. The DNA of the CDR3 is TGCGCCAGCAGCTTGTGGACCGCGAGCTCCTACGAGCAGTACTTC.

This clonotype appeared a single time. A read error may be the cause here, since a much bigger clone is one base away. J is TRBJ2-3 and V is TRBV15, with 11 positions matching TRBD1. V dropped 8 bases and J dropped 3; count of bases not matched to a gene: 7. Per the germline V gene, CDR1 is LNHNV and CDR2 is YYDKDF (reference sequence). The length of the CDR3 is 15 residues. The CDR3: CATQGGTGGTDTQYF. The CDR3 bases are TGTGCCACCCAAGGCGGGACAGGGGGAACAGATACGCAGTATTTT.

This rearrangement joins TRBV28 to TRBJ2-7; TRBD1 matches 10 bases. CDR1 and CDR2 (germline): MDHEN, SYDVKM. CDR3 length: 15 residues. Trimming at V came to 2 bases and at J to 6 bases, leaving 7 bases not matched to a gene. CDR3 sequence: CASSLGTGAGLEQYF. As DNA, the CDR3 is TGTGCCAGCAGTTTAGGGACAGGGGCAGGCCTCGAGCAGTACTTC. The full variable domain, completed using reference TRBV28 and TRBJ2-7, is DVKVTQSSRYLVKRTGEKVFLECVQDMDHENMFWYRQDPGLGLRLIYFSYDVKMKEKGDIPEGYSVSREKKERFSLILESASTNQTSMYLCASSLGTGAGLEQYFGPGTRLTVT.

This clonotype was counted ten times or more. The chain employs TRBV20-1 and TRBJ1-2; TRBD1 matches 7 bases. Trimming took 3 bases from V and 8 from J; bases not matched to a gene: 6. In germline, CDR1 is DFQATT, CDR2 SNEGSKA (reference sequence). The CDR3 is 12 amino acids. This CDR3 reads CSARGTAWGYTF. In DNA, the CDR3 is TGCAGTGCTAGGGGGACAGCGTGGGGCTACACCTTC.

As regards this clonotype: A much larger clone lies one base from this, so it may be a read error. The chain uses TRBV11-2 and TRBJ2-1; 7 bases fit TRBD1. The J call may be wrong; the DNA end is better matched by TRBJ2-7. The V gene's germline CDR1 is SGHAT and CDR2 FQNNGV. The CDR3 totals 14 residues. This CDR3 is CASSRGTVYNEQYF. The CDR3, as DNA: TGTGCCAGCAGCCGTGGGACAGTCTACAATGAGCAGTACTTC.

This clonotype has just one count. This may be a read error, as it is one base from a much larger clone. CDR3 in amino acids: CASSLAAHNEQYF. CDR3 bases: TGTGCCAGCAGCTTAGCCGCCCACAATGAGCAGTACTTC. This rearrangement joins TRBV7-2 to TRBJ2-7; D call uncertain. Germline assignment: CDR1 SGHTA and CDR2 FQGNSA. The CDR3 sequence is 13 residues long. V gave up 0 bases and J gave up 7 bases, with 10 bases separating them.

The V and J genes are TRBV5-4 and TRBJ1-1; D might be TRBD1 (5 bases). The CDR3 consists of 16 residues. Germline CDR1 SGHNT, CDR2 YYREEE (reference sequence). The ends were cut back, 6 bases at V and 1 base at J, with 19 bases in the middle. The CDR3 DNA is TGTGCCAGCAACCAGGGAGCGATCGGCAGGAACACTGAAGCTTTCTTT. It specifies CASNQGAIGRNTEAFF.

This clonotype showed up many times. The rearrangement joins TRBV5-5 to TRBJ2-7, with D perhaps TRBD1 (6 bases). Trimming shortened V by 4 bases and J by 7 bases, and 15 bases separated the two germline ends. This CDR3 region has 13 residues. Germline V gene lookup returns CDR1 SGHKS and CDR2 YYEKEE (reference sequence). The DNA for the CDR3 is TGTGCCAGCAGCAAGACAGGTCCCGAGGAGCAGTACTTC. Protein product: CASSKTGPEEQYF. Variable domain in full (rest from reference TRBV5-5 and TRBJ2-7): DAGVTQSPTHLIKTRGQQVTLRCSPISGHKSVSWYQQVLGQGPQFIFQYYEKEERGRGNFPDRFSARQFPNYSSELNVNALLLGDSALYLCASSKTGPEEQYFGPGTRLTVT.

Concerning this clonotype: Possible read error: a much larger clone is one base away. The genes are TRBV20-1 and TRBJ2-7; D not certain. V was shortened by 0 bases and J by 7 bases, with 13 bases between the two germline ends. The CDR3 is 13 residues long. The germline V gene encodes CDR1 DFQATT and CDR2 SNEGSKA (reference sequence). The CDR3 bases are TGCAGTGCTAGAGATCGGGCTCACAATGAGCAGTACTTC. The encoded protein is CSARDRAHNEQYF.

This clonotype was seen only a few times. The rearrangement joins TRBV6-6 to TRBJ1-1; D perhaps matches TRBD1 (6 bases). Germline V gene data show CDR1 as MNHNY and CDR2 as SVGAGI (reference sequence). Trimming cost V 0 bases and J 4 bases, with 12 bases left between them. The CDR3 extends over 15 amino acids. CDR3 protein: CASSYSIEGGTEAFF. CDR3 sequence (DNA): TGTGCCAGCAGTTACTCGATTGAGGGGGGCACTGAAGCTTTCTTT.

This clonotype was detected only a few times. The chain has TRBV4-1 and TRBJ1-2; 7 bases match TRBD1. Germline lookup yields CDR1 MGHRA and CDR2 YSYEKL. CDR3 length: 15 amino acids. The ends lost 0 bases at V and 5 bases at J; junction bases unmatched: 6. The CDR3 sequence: CASSQDDRVWYGYTF. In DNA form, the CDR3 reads TGCGCCAGCAGCCAAGACGACAGGGTTTGGTATGGCTACACCTTC.

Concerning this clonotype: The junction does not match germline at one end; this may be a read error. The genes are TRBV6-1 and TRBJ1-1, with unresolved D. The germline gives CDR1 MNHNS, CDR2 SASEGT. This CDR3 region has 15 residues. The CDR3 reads CASSEHGQMNTETFF. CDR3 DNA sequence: TGTGCCAGCAGTGAACATGGTCAGATGAACACTGAAACTTTCTTT.

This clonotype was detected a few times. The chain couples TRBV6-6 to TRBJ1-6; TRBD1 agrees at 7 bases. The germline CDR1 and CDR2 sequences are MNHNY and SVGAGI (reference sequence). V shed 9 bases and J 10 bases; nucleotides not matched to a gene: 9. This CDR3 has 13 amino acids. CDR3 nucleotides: TGTGCCAGTACCGGGACAGAATTCTCACCCCTCCACTTT. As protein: CASTGTEFSPLHF.

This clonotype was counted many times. The CDR3 DNA is TGTGCCACCAGCAGAGCGGGACAGACCACAGATACGCAGTATTTT. Its protein product is CATSRAGQTTDTQYF. V gene TRBV15 combines with J gene TRBJ2-3; 7 bases match TRBD1. The CDR3 consists of 15 residues. CDR1 is LNHNV, CDR2 YYDKDF, per germline (reference sequence). J was trimmed by 2 bases and V by 1 base; bases with no gene match: 3.

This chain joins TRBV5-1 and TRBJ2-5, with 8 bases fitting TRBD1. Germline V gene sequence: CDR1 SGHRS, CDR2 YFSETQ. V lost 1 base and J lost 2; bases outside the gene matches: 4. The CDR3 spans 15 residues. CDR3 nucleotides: TGCGCCAGCAGCTTGCCGGACAGGGTACAAGAGACCCAGTACTTC. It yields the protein CASSLPDRVQETQYF.

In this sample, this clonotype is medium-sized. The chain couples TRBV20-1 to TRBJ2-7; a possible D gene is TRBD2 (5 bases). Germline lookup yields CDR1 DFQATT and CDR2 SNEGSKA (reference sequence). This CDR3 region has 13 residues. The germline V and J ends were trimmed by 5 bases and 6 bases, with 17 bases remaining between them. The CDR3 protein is CSAPKAAGSEQYF. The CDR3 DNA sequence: TGCAGTGCTCCTAAGGCCGCGGGTAGCGAGCAGTACTTC.

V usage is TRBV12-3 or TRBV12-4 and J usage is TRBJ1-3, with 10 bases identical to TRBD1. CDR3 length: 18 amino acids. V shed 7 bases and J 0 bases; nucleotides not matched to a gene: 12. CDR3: CASTTRGQGLSSGNTIYF. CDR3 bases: TGTGCCAGCACTACAAGGGGACAGGGGTTAAGCTCTGGAAACACCATATATTTT.

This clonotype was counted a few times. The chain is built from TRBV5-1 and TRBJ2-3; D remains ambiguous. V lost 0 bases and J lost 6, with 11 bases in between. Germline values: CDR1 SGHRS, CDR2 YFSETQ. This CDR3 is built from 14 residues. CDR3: CASSLELVRDTQYF. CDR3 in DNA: TGCGCCAGCAGCTTGGAGTTGGTACGGGATACGCAGTATTTT.

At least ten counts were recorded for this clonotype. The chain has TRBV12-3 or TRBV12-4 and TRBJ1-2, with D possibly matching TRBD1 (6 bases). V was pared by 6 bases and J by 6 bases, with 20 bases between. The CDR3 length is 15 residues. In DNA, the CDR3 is TGTGCCAGCAGCCGTTCAGGGGAGCGGGTACATGGCTACACCTTC. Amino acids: CASSRSGERVHGYTF.